One TCR beta chain is described in this entry. Its antigen is undetermined. The study drew at least one pre-ART and at least two post-ART PBMC samples from every donor. This sample is drawn from a study of long-term antiretroviral therapy in people with HIV. Study findings and constraints: Dominance of pre-ART expanded clones persisted, fluctuating and often declining after ART.

The libraries were made with immunoSEQ v3.0 at survey level. TCRdb keeps only in-frame clones here, not all; method: immunoSEQ multiplex PCR. The sample has about 22,000 clones, roughly 80% seen once; the top ten hold roughly 3.9%. Trimming removed 7 bases at V and 0 bases at J, with 12 bases between. Germline V gene lookup returns CDR1 MNHEY and CDR2 SMNVEV (reference sequence). The CDR3 runs 15 residues. The sample in question was unsorted PBMCs, obtained approximately 4 years after starting antiretroviral therapy. This clonotype originated in a man between 18 and 35 years old with HIV. The chain has TRBV27 and TRBJ2-2, with D perhaps TRBD1 (5 bases). For the CDR3, the DNA is TGTGCCAGCACCTGGGGCGGTCCGAACACCGGGGAGCTGTTTTTT. It translates to CASTWGGPNTGELFF.